This T cell receptor (beta chain) is from a study of shared clonotypes between healthy human individuals. Overall study: Donors were two women and a few men aged 18 to 49. Donors had three CD4 naive, three CD4 memory, two CD8 naive and one CD8 memory plate apiece.

The V gene's germline CDR1 is MNHEY and CDR2 SVGAGI. There are 15 residues in the CDR3. Trimming pared 2 bases from V and 0 bases from J, leaving 11 bases between. Study observations and caveats: Shared clonotypes across all four donors exceeded non-shared ones in generation probability.

Only in-frame clones appear in the TCRdb table, and some are missing; sequencing was by immunoSEQ multiplex PCR. The sample holds some 740,000 clones; 80% to 95% are singletons and the top ten take less than 25%. CD8 cells regarded as naive lacked CD45RO, were positively chosen for CCR7, and omitted terminally differentiated effector memory CD45RA+ cells. A remark on this clone: Its specificity is not known.

The sequenced sample consisted of naive CD8+ T cells sorted from blood. The chain recombines TRBV6-5 with TRBJ2-7; TRBD2 is a possible D gene (6 bases). The receptor was derived from a man younger than 45 in good health. The CDR3 DNA is TGTGCCAGCAGTTACAGAGAGGACTACTCCTACGAGCAGTACTTC. Translation: CASSYREDYSYEQYF.